The table lists the clone carrying this T cell receptor (beta chain) with a few counts. Its antigen is as yet unknown. In TCRdb, the reads were re-called with MiXCR into one record per CDR3 protein. Of some 400,000 distinct CDR3 sequences listed, approximately 31% are singletons. The CDR3 spans 13 residues. Germline loops: CDR1 SGHTA, CDR2 FQGNSA. V lost 8 bases to trimming and J lost 4 bases, with 14 bases between them. This entry comes from a study of T cell repertoires in cytomegalovirus infection. Study at large: TCR beta signatures that were public indicated CMV infection and matching HLA type.

Study-wide results and caveats: HLA-C-restricted TCR beta clonotypes specific for CMV led the ex vivo response.

Input material: PBMCs. The chain employs TRBV7-2 and TRBJ1-1; D is possibly TRBD1 (5 bases). This TCR derives from a human donor in good health (CMV status not recorded). Some clones in this sample may be carry-over from other donors' samples. CDR3 coding DNA: TGTGCCAGCTCGGCAGGAACAGGCACTGAAGCTTTCTTT. It specifies CASSAGTGTEAFF.